The following is a T cell receptor (beta chain) sequence with its context. These data come from a study of blood T cell repertoires in COVID-19. Study details: The origin of the acute and convalescent COVID-19 samples was the United States, Italy and Spain.

The CDR3 runs to 16 residues. J gave up 1 base and V 3 bases, and 6 bases lay outside the gene matches. Germline V gives CDR1 LNHDA, CDR2 SQIVND (reference sequence). Original processing notes: Using reference gene primer amplification, nucleated cell counts were estimated. Sequenced by immunoSEQ multiplex PCR; TCRdb stores in-frame clones only, minus some. Clone size and V and J calls were adopted from that table, with D and trimming inferred from the DNA. This table has roughly 200,000 clones, 70% to 90% appearing once. The source is a human donor with active or convalescent COVID-19. The donor label of this sample is uncertain. The V gene is TRBV19, the J gene TRBJ2-3, with 8 bases that match TRBD2. Source material: peripheral blood. CDR3 residues: CASSIRGAGGTDTQYF. DNA of the CDR3: TGTGCCAGTAGTATCCGGGGAGCGGGGGGCACAGATACGCAGTATTTT.